The sequence of this T cell receptor beta chain was determined in a study of shared clonotypes between healthy human individuals. Clones were sequenced by immunoSEQ multiplex PCR, and TCRdb holds only the in-frame ones, with some missing. The table includes some 480,000 clones, 65% to 80% detected once. In germline, CDR1 is MNHNS, CDR2 SASEGT. The trim removed 6 bases at V and 1 base at J, leaving 5 bases unmatched. This CDR3 comprises 15 residues. The origin of this receptor is a woman aged 40 to 50 in good health. Some clones in this sample may be carry-over from other donors' samples. The rearrangement uses TRBV6-1 and TRBJ2-1; 8 bases align to TRBD2. The sequenced sample consisted of PBMCs. The DNA for the CDR3 is TGTGCCAGCAGGGGGGGACTAGAATCCTACAATGAGCAGTTCTTC. Its protein product is CASRGGLESYNEQFF.